The 21 T cell receptor beta chains below come from one sample, sequenced in a study of blood T cell repertoires in COVID-19. Sequencing was performed with immunoSEQ multiplex PCR; in TCRdb, only in-frame clones are kept and a portion is missing. The sample lists around 260,000 clones; 80% to 95% were seen once. Sequencing input: PBMCs or T cells enriched from blood (not recorded which). These receptors were obtained from a woman under 40 who had recovered from COVID-19.

This clone was recorded only once. The chain combines TRBV19 with TRBJ2-3, with TRBD1 as a possible D gene (5 bases). V lost 11 bases and J 1 base, leaving 16 bases between the germline ends. Looked up from germline, CDR1 is LNHDA and CDR2 is SQIVND (reference sequence). This CDR3 comprises 14 residues. The CDR3 bases are TGTGCCCTATCCTCGATAGGGGGCACAGATACGCAGTATTTT. This encodes CALSSIGGTDTQYF.

The chain couples TRBV27 to TRBJ1-1; 7 positions agree with TRBD1. The germline V gene encodes CDR1 MNHEY and CDR2 SMNVEV (reference sequence). The trim removed 5 bases at V and 4 bases at J, leaving 4 bases unmatched. The length of the CDR3 is 13 residues. CDR3 sequence (DNA): TGTGCCAGCAGTGAGACAGGGTTCACTGAAGCTTTCTTT. Residues: CASSETGFTEAFF.

The chain carries TRBV19 and TRBJ2-1, with a tentative D call TRBD1 (6 bases). CDR3 size: 15 residues. Germline V gives CDR1 LNHDA, CDR2 SQIVND (reference sequence). The V end lost 3 bases, the J end lost 3 bases, and 12 bases lay between the germline ends. The CDR3 loop is CASSMEDRLYNEQFF. The CDR3 DNA is TGTGCCAGTAGTATGGAAGACAGGCTCTACAATGAGCAGTTCTTC.

The chain has TRBV2 and TRBJ2-7, with a weak D call TRBD2 (5 bases). Trimming cost V 10 bases and J 2 bases, with 9 bases left between them. Germline lookup yields CDR1 SNHLY and CDR2 FYNNEI. The CDR3 covers 11 residues. CDR3 in DNA: TGTGCCAAAGGAGGTACCTACGAGCAGTACTTC. Translation: CAKGGTYEQYF.

The chain employs TRBV7-8 and TRBJ2-2; D is uncertain. V was trimmed by 10 bases and J by 4 bases, leaving 13 bases between them. The CDR3 totals 13 residues. The V gene's germline CDR1 is SGHVS and CDR2 FQNEAQ. The CDR3 nucleotides are TGTGCCACCCCCGTGTTATCCACCGGGGAGCTGTTTTTT. As protein: CATPVLSTGELFF.

The chain is built from TRBV10-3 and TRBJ2-7; 8 bases line up with TRBD2. Germline V lookup: CDR1 ENHRY, CDR2 SYGVKD. The CDR3 runs 15 residues. The ends lost 0 bases at V and 6 bases at J; junction bases unmatched: 7. The CDR3 loop is CAISESTAGGGEQYF. CDR3 DNA sequence: TGTGCCATCAGTGAGTCGACGGCGGGAGGCGGCGAGCAGTACTTC.

The chain uses TRBV19 and TRBJ2-1; D unresolved. The CDR3 has 12 amino acids. The ends were cut back, 5 bases at V and 10 bases at J, with 12 bases in the middle. Germline V lookup: CDR1 LNHDA, CDR2 SQIVND (reference sequence). CDR3 sequence (DNA): TGTGCCAGTAGTCCGGGTTATGGGGAGCAGTTCTTC. Protein product: CASSPGYGEQFF.

The chain recombines TRBV9 with TRBJ2-1; a possible D gene is TRBD2 (6 bases). In germline, CDR1 is SGDLS, CDR2 YYNGEE. V was pared by 0 bases and J by 7 bases, with 14 bases between. The CDR3 contains 15 residues. The CDR3 loop reads CASSVGDLVRNEQFF. The CDR3 DNA sequence: TGTGCCAGCAGCGTAGGGGACTTGGTACGGAATGAGCAGTTCTTC. The full variable domain, completed using reference TRBV9 and TRBJ2-1, is DSGVTQTPKHLITATGQRVTLRCSPRSGDLSVYWYQQSLDQGLQFLIQYYNGEERAKGNILERFSAQQFPDLHSELNLSSLELGDSALYFCASSVGDLVRNEQFFGPGTRLTVL.

This clone occurred once. The gene calls are TRBV6-1 and TRBJ1-5; D is possibly TRBD1 (5 bases). The CDR3 runs to 19 residues. V lost 2 bases and J lost 3, with 23 bases in between. Germline V gene sequence: CDR1 MNHNS, CDR2 SASEGT. CDR3 sequence: CASSERSRRGEGINQPQHF. CDR3 DNA: TGTGCCAGCAGTGAACGCTCCCGTCGGGGGGAGGGGATCAATCAGCCCCAGCATTTT.

V gene TRBV7-3 combines with J gene TRBJ2-2; a weak D match, TRBD1 (6 bases). Germline CDR1 SGHTA, CDR2 FQGTGA. Trimming cost V 5 bases and J 1 base, with 8 bases left between them. This CDR3 has 14 amino acids. The CDR3 DNA reads TGTGCCAGCAGCCCGACAGGGAACACCGGGGAGCTGTTTTTT. Its protein is CASSPTGNTGELFF. The full variable domain, its missing parts supplied by reference TRBV7-3 and TRBJ2-2, is GAGVSQTPSNKVTEKGKYVELRCDPISGHTALYWYRQSLGQGPEFLIYFQGTGAADDSGLPNDRFFAVRPEGSVSTLKIQRTERGDSAVYLCASSPTGNTGELFFGEGSRLTVL.

The chain employs TRBV28 and TRBJ2-7; a weak D match, TRBD2 (5 bases). V was shortened by 2 bases and J by 4 bases, with 12 bases between the two germline ends. The CDR3 totals 14 residues. CDR1 and CDR2 from the germline V gene are MDHEN and SYDVKM. CDR3 in amino acids: CASSLLAVRYEQYF. The CDR3 coding sequence is TGTGCCAGCAGTTTACTAGCAGTTAGGTACGAGCAGTACTTC. Looking up the rest from reference TRBV28 and TRBJ2-7 gives the full variable domain: DVKVTQSSRYLVKRTGEKVFLECVQDMDHENMFWYRQDPGLGLRLIYFSYDVKMKEKGDIPEGYSVSREKKERFSLILESASTNQTSMYLCASSLLAVRYEQYFGPGTRLTVT.

This clone was picked up one time. The chain couples TRBV9 to TRBJ2-5, with 8 bases matching TRBD2. Germline-derived CDR1 and CDR2 are SGDLS and YYNGEE. V was pared by 2 bases and J by 5 bases, with 8 bases of the junction left unmatched. The CDR3 totals 15 residues. This CDR3 reads CASSVRPSGFETQYF. The CDR3 coding sequence is TGTGCCAGCAGCGTTAGGCCTAGCGGGTTTGAGACCCAGTACTTC.

This clone appeared a few times. The J gene is TRBJ1-4, the V gene TRBV5-4; TRBD1 agrees at 7 bases. Germline loops: CDR1 SGHNT, CDR2 YYREEE (reference sequence). This CDR3 comprises 15 residues. After removal of 3 bases from V and 8 bases from J, the junction contained 10 bases not matched to a gene. CDR3 sequence: CASSSNRGSGEKLFF. The CDR3 coding sequence is TGTGCCAGCAGCTCTAACAGGGGATCGGGGGAAAAACTGTTTTTT.

V usage is TRBV6-2 or TRBV6-3 and J usage is TRBJ2-1; D remains ambiguous. This CDR3 spans 11 amino acids. Trimming removed 4 bases at V and 6 bases at J, with 4 bases between. Germline CDR1 is MNHEY and CDR2 is SVGEGT. CDR3 in DNA: TGTGCCAGCAGTTCGTTCAATGAGCAGTTCTTC. It translates to CASSSFNEQFF.

The rearrangement joins TRBV6-5 to TRBJ1-3; D is unresolved. Germline V gene lookup returns CDR1 MNHEY and CDR2 SVGAGI. The CDR3 consists of 14 residues. The V and J ends lost 6 bases and 0 bases respectively, with 9 bases between them. As DNA, the CDR3 is TGTGCCAGCAGACAGCCCATCTCTGGAAACACCATATATTTT. Translation gives CASRQPISGNTIYF.

The chain couples TRBV19 to TRBJ1-2; TRBD1 aligns across 7 bases. The CDR3 has 15 amino acids. The V gene end was trimmed by 5 bases and the J gene end by 2 bases; junction bases not matched to a gene: 8. Germline V lookup: CDR1 LNHDA, CDR2 SQIVND (reference sequence). The CDR3 is CASSVTGTENYGYTF. CDR3 in DNA: TGTGCCAGTAGTGTGACCGGGACAGAAAACTATGGCTACACCTTC.

This chain joins TRBV7-9 and TRBJ1-1; perhaps TRBD1 as D (6 bases). This CDR3 region has 14 residues. With 5 bases removed from V and 1 base from J, the gap between germline ends came to 11 bases. Germline CDR1 reads SEHNR; CDR2 reads FQNEAQ (reference sequence). Here the CDR3 reads CASSPRTENTEAFF. The CDR3 nucleotides read TGTGCCAGCAGCCCACGGACAGAGAACACTGAAGCTTTCTTT.

V is TRBV28 and J is TRBJ2-7, with TRBD1 matching 9 bases. Trimming took 1 base from V and 6 from J; bases not matched to a gene: 10. The CDR3 covers 16 residues. Germline CDR1 is MDHEN and CDR2 is SYDVKM. The CDR3 sequence is CASSLSSGTGRFEQYF. Written as DNA, the CDR3 is TGTGCCAGCAGTTTATCCTCGGGGACAGGGAGGTTCGAGCAGTACTTC.

This clone was counted once. The chain is built from TRBV7-9 and TRBJ1-2, with 8 bases identical to TRBD1. Germline V lookup: CDR1 SEHNR, CDR2 FQNEAQ (reference sequence). This CDR3 is 15 amino acids long. J lost 5 bases, V lost 1 base, and 6 bases had no gene match. This chain's CDR3 is CASSLEGQGIYGYTF. The CDR3 region has the DNA TGTGCCAGCAGCTTAGAAGGACAGGGAATATATGGCTACACCTTC.

The chain has TRBV21-1 and TRBJ1-1; the D call in the table, TRBD1, was not verified against the DNA. TRBV21-1 is assigned pseudogene status. The CDR3 is made up of 13 amino acids. The CDR3, as DNA: TGTGCCAGCAGCAAAAACAGGGGCACTGAAGCTTTCTTT. It specifies CASSKNRGTEAFF.

The rearrangement uses TRBV7-9 and TRBJ1-4; 9 nucleotides agree with TRBD1. This CDR3 is 14 amino acids long. CDR1 and CDR2 from the germline V gene are SEHNR and FQNEAQ (reference sequence). V was clipped by 5 bases and J by 5 bases; unmatched bases: 3. CDR3 DNA: TGTGCCAGCAGCCCAGACAGGGGGAATGAAAAACTGTTTTTT. Amino acid sequence: CASSPDRGNEKLFF. Combining the CDR3 with reference TRBV7-9 and TRBJ1-4 gives the whole variable domain DTGVSQNPRHKITKRGQNVTFRCDPISEHNRLYWYRQTLGQGPEFLTYFQNEAQLEKSRLLSDRFSAERPKGSFSTLEIQRTEQGDSAMYLCASSPDRGNEKLFFGSGTQLSVL.